The source of this T cell receptor beta chain is a study of PD-L1 blockade in urothelial cancer. In the study overall: About 85% of the 29 patients were men with bladder-origin urothelial cancer.

This CDR3 is built from 14 residues. The germline V gene encodes CDR1 GTSNPN and CDR2 SVGIG (reference sequence). The trim removed 4 bases at V and 1 base at J, leaving 5 bases unmatched. This clone showed up just a few times. Synthetic spike-ins, TCR analog templates, were added into each PCR. TCRdb's copy holds only in-frame clones and misses some; the assay was immunoSEQ multiplex PCR. This sample has around 68,000 clones; approximately 78% occur once, and the top ten carry 1.5% to 2%. Time point specified: pretreatment peripheral blood. Patients presented with locally advanced or metastatic urothelial carcinoma.

Sequenced material: PBMCs, taken around atezolizumab (anti-PD-L1) treatment. V gene TRBV30 combines with J gene TRBJ1-1, with 8 positions matching TRBD1. The sequence came from a man between 65 and 85 years old with urothelial cancer. CDR3 sequence: CAWTLGQGNTEAFF. The CDR3 region has the DNA TGTGCCTGGACGCTAGGACAGGGGAACACTGAAGCTTTCTTT. The full variable domain, its missing parts supplied by reference TRBV30 and TRBJ1-1, is SQTIHQWPATLVQPVGSPLSLECTVEGTSNPNLYWYRQAAGRGLQLLFYSVGIGQISSEVPQNLSASRPQDRQFILSSKKLLLSDSGFYLCAWTLGQGNTEAFFGQGTRLTVV.